This T cell receptor (beta chain) came from a study of liver allograft versus peripheral blood T cells (dated by TCRdb to the early 2020s). At the level of the whole study: In liver transplant recipients, the study looked at T cell receptor repertoires in the peripheral blood and set them against the repertoires found within the transplanted livers. General findings and caveats noted by the study authors: T cell receptor repertoires inside liver allografts were reported to be different from the repertoires detected in peripheral blood.

This clonotype is described as medium-sized (0.01 to 0.1%). The antigen this receptor binds is unknown. Base-call qualities are not available, and no considerably larger clone is one nucleotide away. This sample was sequenced with an Illumina MiSeq. The public reads were reprocessed in TCRdb via fastp at Q25 and MiXCR, keeping in-frame beta chains. Each entry merges the rows of one CDR3 protein and shows their most common DNA and genes. In this sample the table shows approximately 8,600 distinct CDR3 sequences, roughly 17% of which occur a single time. 1.8% of the sample rests with the top ten. The CDR3 spans 14 residues, from the cysteine through the phenylalanine. The only DNA kept is the CDR3, 42 bases in frame from the first base. V is clipped by 0 bases and J by 2 bases, and the sequence between their germline boundaries is 7 bases long. The germline V gene encodes CDR1 KGHSH and CDR2 LQKENI.

This TCR was recovered from a human patient who had a liver transplant. Following transplantation, T cells from the graft donor may be among those present. The V gene is TRBV18 and the J gene is TRBJ1-2, with the D segment identity uncertain. The bases are TGTGCCAGCTCACCACCACTCAGCAACTATGGCTACACCTTC. It translates to CASSPPLSNYGYTF.